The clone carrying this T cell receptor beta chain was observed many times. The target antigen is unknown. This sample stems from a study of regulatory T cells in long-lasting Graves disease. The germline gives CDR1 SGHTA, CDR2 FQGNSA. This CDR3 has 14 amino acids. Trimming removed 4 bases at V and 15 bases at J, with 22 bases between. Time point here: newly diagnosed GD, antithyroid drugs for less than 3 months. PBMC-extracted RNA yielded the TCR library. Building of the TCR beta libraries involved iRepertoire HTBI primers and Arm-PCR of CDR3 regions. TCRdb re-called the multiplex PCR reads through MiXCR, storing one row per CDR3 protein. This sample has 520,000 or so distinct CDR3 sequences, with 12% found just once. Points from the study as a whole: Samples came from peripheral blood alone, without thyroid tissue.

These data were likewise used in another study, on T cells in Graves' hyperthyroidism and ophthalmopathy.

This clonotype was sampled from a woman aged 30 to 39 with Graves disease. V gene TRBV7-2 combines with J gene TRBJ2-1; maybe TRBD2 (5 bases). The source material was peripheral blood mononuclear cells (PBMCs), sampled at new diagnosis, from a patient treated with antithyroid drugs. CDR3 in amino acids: CASSSTLGRERRFF. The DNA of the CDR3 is TGTGCCAGCAGCTCTACCTTGGGAAGGGAGAGAAGGTTCTTC.